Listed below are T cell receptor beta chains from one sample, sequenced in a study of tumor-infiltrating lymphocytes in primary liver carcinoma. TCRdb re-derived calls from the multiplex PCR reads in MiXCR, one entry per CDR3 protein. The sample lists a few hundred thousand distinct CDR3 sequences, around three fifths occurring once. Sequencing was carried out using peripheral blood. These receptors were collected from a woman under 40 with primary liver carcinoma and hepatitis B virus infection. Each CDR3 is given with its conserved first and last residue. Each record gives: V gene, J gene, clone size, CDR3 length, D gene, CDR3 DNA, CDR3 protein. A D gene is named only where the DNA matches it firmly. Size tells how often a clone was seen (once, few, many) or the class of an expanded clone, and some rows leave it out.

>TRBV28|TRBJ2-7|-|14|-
TGTGCCAGCGGTTTAGCCGCAACATACTACGAGCAGTACTTC
CASGLAATYYEQYF
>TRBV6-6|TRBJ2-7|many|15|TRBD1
TGTGCCAGCAGTTACTCCGGGACAGGGTCCTACGAGCAGTACTTC
CASSYSGTGSYEQYF
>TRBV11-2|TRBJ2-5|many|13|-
TGTGCCAGCAGCTCGGGACTTCAAGAGACCCAGTACTTC
CASSSGLQETQYF
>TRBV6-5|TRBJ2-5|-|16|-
TGTGCCAGCAGTTACGGGCTAGGGGGAATAAAAGAGACCCAGTACTTC
CASSYGLGGIKETQYF
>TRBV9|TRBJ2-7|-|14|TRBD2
TGTGCCAGCAGCGTTAGCGGGAGCGGGGGCGAGCAGTACTTC
CASSVSGSGGEQYF
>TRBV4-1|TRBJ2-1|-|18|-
TGCGCCAGCAGCCAAGATGCCCCCCGAACGTTGGTAAGGAATGAGCAGTTCTTC
CASSQDAPRTLVRNEQFF
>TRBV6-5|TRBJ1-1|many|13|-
TGTGCCAGCAGTCTCCAGATGAACACTGAAGCTTTCTTT
CASSLQMNTEAFF
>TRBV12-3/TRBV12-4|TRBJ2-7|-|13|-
TGTGCCAGCAGTTTTGGGGCTACCTACGATCAGTACTTC
CASSFGATYDQYF
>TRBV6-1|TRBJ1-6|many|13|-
TGTGCCAGCAGTACCACCAAGGAGTCACCCCTCCACTTT
CASSTTKESPLHF
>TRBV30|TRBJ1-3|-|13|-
TGTGCCTGGAAATTCCGTTCTGGAAACACCATATATTTT
CAWKFRSGNTIYF
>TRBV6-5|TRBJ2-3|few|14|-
TGTGCCAGCAGTTACACGGCTGGTCAGGGTACGCAGTATTTT
CASSYTAGQGTQYF
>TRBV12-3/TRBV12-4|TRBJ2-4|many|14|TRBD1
TGTGCCAGCAGTTTAGGGGACAGGGGTGACATTCAGTACTTC
CASSLGDRGDIQYF
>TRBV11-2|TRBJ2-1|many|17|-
TGTGCCAGCAGCCCAGGGGGGACTAATTCAAATTACAATGAGCAGTTCTTC
CASSPGGTNSNYNEQFF
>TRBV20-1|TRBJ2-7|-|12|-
TGCAGTGCTAAACAAGCGGCCTACGAGCAGTACTTC
CSAKQAAYEQYF